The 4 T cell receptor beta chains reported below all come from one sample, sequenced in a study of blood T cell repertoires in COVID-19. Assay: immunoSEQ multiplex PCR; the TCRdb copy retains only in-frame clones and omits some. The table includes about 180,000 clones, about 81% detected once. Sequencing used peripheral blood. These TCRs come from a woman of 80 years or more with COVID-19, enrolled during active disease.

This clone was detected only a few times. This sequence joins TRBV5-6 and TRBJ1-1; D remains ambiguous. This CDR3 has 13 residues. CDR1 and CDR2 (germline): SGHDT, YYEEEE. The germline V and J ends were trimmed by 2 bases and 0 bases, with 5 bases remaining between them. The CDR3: CASSFYMNTEAFF. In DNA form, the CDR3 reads TGTGCCAGCAGCTTCTATATGAACACTGAAGCTTTCTTT. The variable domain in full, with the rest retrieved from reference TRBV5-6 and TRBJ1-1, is DAGVTQSPTHLIKTRGQQVTLRCSPKSGHDTVSWYQQALGQGPQFIFQYYEEEERQRGNFPDRFSGHQFPNYSSELNVNALLLGDSALYLCASSFYMNTEAFFGQGTRLTVV.

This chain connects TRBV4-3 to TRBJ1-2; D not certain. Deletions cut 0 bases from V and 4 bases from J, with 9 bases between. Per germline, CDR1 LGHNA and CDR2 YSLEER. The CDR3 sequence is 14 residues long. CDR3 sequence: CASSQDLGVYGYTF. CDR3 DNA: TGCGCCAGCAGCCAAGATCTCGGAGTCTATGGCTACACCTTC.

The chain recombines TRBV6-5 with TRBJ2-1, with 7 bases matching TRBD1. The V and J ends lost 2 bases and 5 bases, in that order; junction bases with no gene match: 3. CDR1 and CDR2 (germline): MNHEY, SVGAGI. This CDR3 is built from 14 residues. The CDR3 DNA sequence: TGTGCCAGCAGTTACAGGGGGCGGCACAATGAGCAGTTCTTC. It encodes CASSYRGRHNEQFF.

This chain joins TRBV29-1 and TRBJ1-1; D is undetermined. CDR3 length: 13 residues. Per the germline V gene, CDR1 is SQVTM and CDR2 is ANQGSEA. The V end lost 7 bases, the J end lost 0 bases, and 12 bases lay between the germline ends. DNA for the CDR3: TGCAGCGCTCTTGTAGACTTGAACACTGAAGCTTTCTTT. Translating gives CSALVDLNTEAFF.